This is a list of T cell receptor beta chains from one sample in a study of cytomegalovirus exposure and HLA in healthy donors. TCRdb's table, derived via immunoSEQ multiplex PCR, lists solely in-frame clones and lacks some. The repertoire includes around 130,000 clones, under 90% of them detected once, and roughly 4.2% sits in the top ten. The specimen sequenced was PBMCs. The source is a woman aged 40 to 50 in good health and CMV-seronegative. The CDR3 runs from the conserved cysteine through the conserved F or W. Each record gives: D gene, J gene, V gene, clone size, CDR3 protein, CDR3 DNA. D genes are given only for firm matches. The size entry is marked missing in some rows and otherwise reads once, few, many or a size class.

d_gene: TRBD2
j_gene: TRBJ2-2
v_gene: TRBV5-8
abundance: NA
CDR3aa: CASSLSGLAGGTGELFF
CDR3nt: TGTGCCAGCAGCTTGTCAGGACTAGCGGGTGGAACCGGGGAGCTGTTTTTT

d_gene: NA
j_gene: TRBJ2-2
v_gene: TRBV9
abundance: NA
CDR3aa: CASSVTGATGELFF
CDR3nt: TGTGCCAGCAGCGTGACAGGAGCCACCGGGGAGCTGTTTTTT

d_gene: TRBD2
j_gene: TRBJ2-7
v_gene: TRBV19
abundance: NA
CDR3aa: CASNPSAGGVYEQYF
CDR3nt: TGTGCCAGTAACCCCTCAGCGGGAGGAGTCTACGAGCAGTACTTC

d_gene: TRBD1
j_gene: TRBJ2-7
v_gene: TRBV6-5
abundance: NA
CDR3aa: CATNRGYEQYF
CDR3nt: TGTGCCACCAACAGGGGTTACGAGCAGTACTTC

d_gene: NA
j_gene: TRBJ2-5
v_gene: TRBV27
abundance: NA
CDR3aa: CASRPRGSVVETQYF
CDR3nt: TGTGCCAGCAGGCCCCGGGGGTCGGTCGTAGAGACCCAGTACTTC

d_gene: TRBD2
j_gene: TRBJ2-1
v_gene: TRBV12-5
abundance: NA
CDR3aa: CASGLVKELAGGLHEQFF
CDR3nt: TGTGCTAGTGGTTTGGTAAAAGAACTAGCGGGAGGTCTGCATGAGCAGTTCTTC

d_gene: NA
j_gene: TRBJ2-1
v_gene: TRBV2
abundance: NA
CDR3aa: CASSEGTLPSYNEQFF
CDR3nt: TGTGCCAGCAGTGAAGGCACCCTACCCTCCTACAATGAGCAGTTCTTC

d_gene: NA
j_gene: TRBJ1-2
v_gene: TRBV28
abundance: NA
CDR3aa: CASSPPGLGGYTF
CDR3nt: TGTGCCAGCAGTCCCCCGGGGTTAGGGGGCTACACCTTC

d_gene: NA
j_gene: TRBJ1-1
v_gene: TRBV11-2
abundance: NA
CDR3aa: CASSSNRLGVKAFF
CDR3nt: TGTGCCAGCAGCTCCAACCGCCTCGGGGTGAAAGCTTTCTTT

d_gene: NA
j_gene: TRBJ1-2
v_gene: TRBV11-1
abundance: NA
CDR3aa: CASSLGIAESDGYTF
CDR3nt: TGTGCCAGCAGCTTAGGTATCGCGGAGAGTGATGGCTACACCTTC

d_gene: NA
j_gene: TRBJ2-1
v_gene: TRBV29-1
abundance: NA
CDR3aa: CSVMLTETSSYNERFF
CDR3nt: TGCAGCGTTATGCTGACAGAAACTTCCTCCTACAATGAGCGGTTCTTC

d_gene: TRBD2
j_gene: TRBJ2-1
v_gene: TRBV9
abundance: NA
CDR3aa: CASSVEASGYNNEQFF
CDR3nt: TGTGCCAGCAGCGTAGAGGCTAGCGGATATAACAATGAGCAGTTCTTC

d_gene: NA
j_gene: TRBJ1-4
v_gene: TRBV28
abundance: few
CDR3aa: CASRTGATNEKLFF
CDR3nt: TGTGCCAGCAGGACAGGAGCAACTAATGAAAAACTGTTTTTT

d_gene: NA
j_gene: TRBJ1-6
v_gene: TRBV14
abundance: NA
CDR3aa: CASSQITGTPSNF
CDR3nt: TGTGCCAGCAGCCAGATTACCGGGACTCCTTCTAACTTT

d_gene: NA
j_gene: TRBJ1-4
v_gene: TRBV18
abundance: NA
CDR3aa: CASSPGGGEKLFF
CDR3nt: TGTGCCAGCTCACCAGGGGGCGGCGAAAAACTGTTTTTT

d_gene: NA
j_gene: TRBJ1-2
v_gene: TRBV7-9
abundance: NA
CDR3aa: CASSRNDRFYGYTF
CDR3nt: TGTGCCAGCAGCCGAAATGACAGGTTCTATGGCTACACCTTC

d_gene: TRBD2
j_gene: TRBJ2-3
v_gene: TRBV29-1
abundance: NA
CDR3aa: CSVDGLAGGRTQYF
CDR3nt: TGCAGCGTTGATGGACTAGCGGGGGGACGAACGCAGTATTTT

d_gene: TRBD2
j_gene: TRBJ2-3
v_gene: TRBV5-1
abundance: once
CDR3aa: CASSLARSGGTDTQYF
CDR3nt: TGCGCCAGCAGCTTGGCCCGAAGCGGGGGCACAGATACGCAGTATTTT

d_gene: TRBD2
j_gene: TRBJ2-1
v_gene: TRBV19
abundance: NA
CDR3aa: CASSKGAGVYNEQFF
CDR3nt: TGTGCCAGTAGTAAAGGAGCGGGAGTCTACAATGAGCAGTTCTTC

d_gene: NA
j_gene: TRBJ1-2
v_gene: TRBV6-5
abundance: NA
CDR3aa: CASRDNSGVAYGYTF
CDR3nt: TGTGCCAGCAGGGACAACTCAGGGGTAGCCTATGGCTACACCTTC

d_gene: NA
j_gene: TRBJ2-3
v_gene: TRBV4-3
abundance: NA
CDR3aa: CASSQDSGSTDTQYF
CDR3nt: TGCGCCAGCAGCCAAGATTCAGGGAGCACAGATACGCAGTATTTT

d_gene: NA
j_gene: TRBJ2-1
v_gene: TRBV28
abundance: NA
CDR3aa: CASSLWRDSYNEQFF
CDR3nt: TGTGCCAGCAGTTTATGGCGCGACTCCTACAATGAGCAGTTCTTC

d_gene: NA
j_gene: TRBJ1-4
v_gene: TRBV18
abundance: NA
CDR3aa: CASSPNNLVLFF
CDR3nt: TGTGCCAGCTCACCCAACAACCTCGTACTGTTTTTT

d_gene: NA
j_gene: TRBJ2-7
v_gene: TRBV19
abundance: NA
CDR3aa: CASSIDWAGEQYF
CDR3nt: TGTGCCAGTAGTATAGATTGGGCAGGGGAGCAGTACTTC

d_gene: TRBD1
j_gene: TRBJ1-4
v_gene: TRBV7-9
abundance: NA
CDR3aa: CASSSFQGAPTNEKLFF
CDR3nt: TGTGCCAGCAGCTCTTTTCAGGGGGCCCCAACTAATGAAAAACTGTTTTTT

d_gene: TRBD2
j_gene: TRBJ2-3
v_gene: TRBV4-1
abundance: NA
CDR3aa: CASSQIPLAGGWDTQYF
CDR3nt: TGCGCCAGCAGCCAAATCCCACTAGCGGGAGGGTGGGATACGCAGTATTTT

d_gene: NA
j_gene: TRBJ2-2
v_gene: TRBV25-1
abundance: NA
CDR3aa: CASSVGAAGELFF
CDR3nt: TGTGCCAGCAGTGTGGGGGCGGCCGGGGAGCTGTTTTTT

d_gene: NA
j_gene: TRBJ1-5
v_gene: TRBV9
abundance: NA
CDR3aa: CASSATESNQPQHF
CDR3nt: TGTGCCAGCAGCGCGACGGAGAGCAATCAGCCCCAGCATTTT

d_gene: NA
j_gene: TRBJ1-5
v_gene: TRBV18
abundance: few
CDR3aa: CASSPTTDSNQPQHF
CDR3nt: TGTGCCAGCTCACCAACTACGGATAGCAATCAGCCCCAGCATTTT